This TCR beta chain derives from a study of blood T cells in healthy people across ages (dated by TCRdb to between 2014 and 2017). General notes on the study: In model experiments, template switching captured about one uniquely barcoded TCR beta cDNA molecule for every two T cells. Using deep sequencing normalized with unique cDNA molecular identifiers, the study measured how TCR beta repertoire diversity changes with age. Donors were grouped into four age groups: young (average approximately 16 years), middle-aged (39), aged (approximately 67) and long-lived (approximately 75). Donors of different ages were randomly distributed across sequencing lanes to avoid experimental bias. Using the same blood draw, the study looked at two additional independent replicas of 1 million unique cDNA reads for two donors, one aged 18 to 29 and the other aged 80 or older.

Library construction relied on 5' RACE. Reads for this sample came from an Illumina HiSeq 2500. A second roughly 6 to 11 cycle PCR used a sample-barcoded 5' primer and a J-beta primer mix. A template-switch 5' adaptor carrying 12 random nucleotides introduced a unique molecular identifier onto each TCR beta cDNA molecule. Each sample yielded at least 3 million CDR3-containing paired-end reads. First-strand cDNA synthesis was performed from all RNA using the Mint cDNA synthesis kit, with priming by a TRBC-specific oligonucleotide. Following uracil-DNA glycosylase treatment, all cDNA underwent a first 18-cycle PCR with the universal primers M1SS and BC2_uni_R. Per the authors' processing: For normalization, 1 million high-quality reads, each with a distinct molecular identifier, were randomly selected from each sample. Reads sharing molecular identifiers were discarded rather than binned into consensus sequences. CDR3 identification, clonotype clustering and error correction used MiTCR with a Q25 quality threshold and the strictest error-elimination algorithm. A nonparametric unseen species model using Euler transformation provided a lower-bound estimate of total TCR beta diversity. TCRdb trimmed public reads at Q25 via fastp, called clones via MiXCR and kept in-frame beta chains. Every entry covers one CDR3 protein and lists the most common genes and DNA from its rows. These V and J calls originate from TCRdb's pipeline instead of the authors' own analysis. In all, the sample holds about 1.4 million distinct CDR3 sequences, and approximately 60% of those were seen once. Jointly, the top ten make up over 6.5% of the sample.

What the research found in general, with its limitations: Conclusive comparison of naive and antigen-experienced compartments was prevented by the profiling of bulk unsorted PBMCs. Because the CMV infection status of the donors was unknown, age-related changes in expanded clonotypes may potentially have been confounded. A strong correlation was found between observed TCR beta diversity and the percentage of naive T cells measured by flow cytometry. Compared with the aged group, more naive CD4+ T cells, fewer expanded clones and increased TCR diversity were shown by the long-lived group, suggesting age selection. As age increased, observed TCR beta diversity per million T cells dropped in a roughly linear way, and a significant reduction was already evident by age approximately 40. Estimates of total diversity from one million sequenced T cells were regarded as lower bounds and underestimates.

Systemically healthy Caucasian individuals from Russia, 39 in total and aged about 6 to 95 years, were included as donors. Approximately 10 milliliters of peripheral blood were collected from each donor into EDTA-treated Vacutainer tubes. Ficoll-Paque density-gradient centrifugation was used to isolate PBMCs, with at least 7 million obtained per sample. Total RNA, at least 6 micrograms per sample, was extracted from PBMCs with Trizol reagent. For every donor, an aliquot of PBMCs went through flow cytometry to measure the percentages of naive CD45RAhigh/CD27high T cells. Note on this clonotype: What this receptor recognizes is not known. No quality values exist for individual bases; no much larger clone is one base distant.

CDR1 and CDR2 are read off the germline V gene (reference sequence) as SEHNR and FQNEAQ. V loses 7 bases, J loses 6 bases, and the germline ends lie 13 bases apart. Including cysteine and phenylalanine, the CDR3 has 14 amino acids. Of the read, only the CDR3 DNA is kept; its 42 bases are in frame from base 1. The sequencing input was blood. The rearrangement combines TRBV7-9 with TRBJ1-6; no D gene is confidently identified. The TCR sequence derives from a man younger than 30 in good health. The nucleotide sequence is given as TGTGCCAGCACGGAGAGGAGATCTAATTCACCCCTCCACTTT. This sequence encodes CASTERRSNSPLHF.